The 13 T cell receptor beta chains given below trace back to one sample, sequenced in a study of cytomegalovirus exposure and HLA in healthy donors. PCR used 60 Vbeta primers and 13 Jbeta primers. The protocol was immunoSEQ multiplex PCR, while the TCRdb copy is restricted to in-frame clones and leaves out a portion. The sample has 150,000 to 200,000 clones; 70% to 80% are singletons. Sequencing input: PBMCs. The source of these receptors is a woman in her 40s in good health and CMV-seronegative.

This clone has only one observation. The chain joins TRBV19 to TRBJ1-2, with TRBD1 identical over 7 bases. V lost 7 bases to trimming and J lost 0 bases; unmatched junction nucleotides: 11. Germline lookup yields CDR1 LNHDA and CDR2 SQIVND (reference sequence). The CDR3 has 16 residues. CDR3 DNA sequence: TGTGCCAGTAAAATGGGGGGACAGAATTCTAACTATGGCTACACCTTC. Its translation: CASKMGGQNSNYGYTF.

J is TRBJ2-5 and V is TRBV6-5; 7 bases agree with TRBD1. The DNA end is a closer match to TRBJ2-7, so the J assignment may be wrong. This CDR3 region has 15 residues. Germline lookup yields CDR1 MNHEY and CDR2 SVGAGI. The CDR3 is CASSRQGIGTYEQYF. CDR3 in DNA: TGTGCCAGCAGCAGACAGGGAATCGGGACCTACGAGCAGTACTTC.

The chain employs TRBV27 and TRBJ2-1, with a tentative D call TRBD1 (5 bases). The ends were cut back, 5 bases at V and 4 bases at J, with 15 bases in the middle. CDR3 size: 15 residues. Germline V CDR1 and CDR2: MNHEY, SMNVEV (reference sequence). The DNA for the CDR3 is TGTGCCAGCAGTCCCAGACAGACCTTATACAATGAGCAGTTCTTC. Translating gives CASSPRQTLYNEQFF.

The rearrangement uses TRBV29-1 and TRBJ1-1; D gene ambiguous. Germline V gives CDR1 SQVTM, CDR2 ANQGSEA. The CDR3 covers 10 residues. V dropped 6 bases and J dropped 1 base, with 3 bases sitting between them. The CDR3 DNA follows: TGCAGCGTCGGGAACACTGAAGCTTTCTTT. Translation gives CSVGNTEAFF. Variable domain in full (rest from reference TRBV29-1 and TRBJ1-1): SAVISQKPSRDICQRGTSLTIQCQVDSQVTMMFWYRQQPGQSLTLIATANQGSEATYESGFVIDKFPISRPNLTFSTLTVSNMSPEDSSIYLCSVGNTEAFFGQGTRLTVV.

The V and J genes are TRBV7-8 and TRBJ2-5; D is possibly TRBD1 (6 bases). Trimming pared 1 base from V and 2 bases from J, leaving 11 bases between. CDR1 and CDR2 from the germline V gene are SGHVS and FQNEAQ. The length of the CDR3 is 15 residues. CDR3 amino acids: CASSLVGTLQETQYF. The CDR3 coding sequence is TGTGCCAGCAGCTTAGTGGGGACACTTCAAGAGACCCAGTACTTC.

The genes are TRBV7-9 and TRBJ2-1; 10 positions match TRBD2. The ends lost 5 bases at V and 7 bases at J; junction bases unmatched: 5. This CDR3 region has 14 residues. Germline loops: CDR1 SEHNR, CDR2 FQNEAQ (reference sequence). CDR3 residues: CASSPQGLANEQFF. CDR3 bases: TGTGCCAGCAGCCCACAGGGACTAGCGAATGAGCAGTTCTTC.

The chain joins TRBV5-6 to TRBJ1-5; the D gene is possibly TRBD1 (6 bases). V lost 4 bases and J lost 1, with 15 bases in between. The length of the CDR3 is 16 residues. The germline V gene encodes CDR1 SGHDT and CDR2 YYEEEE. CDR3 region: CASSARGDRSNQPQHF. The CDR3 bases are TGTGCCAGCAGCGCCAGGGGTGACAGAAGCAATCAGCCCCAGCATTTT.

The rearrangement joins TRBV2 to TRBJ2-3; 10 positions match TRBD1. The CDR3 runs 18 residues. V was pared by 7 bases and J by 4 bases, with 17 bases of the junction left unmatched. Germline V gives CDR1 SNHLY, CDR2 FYNNEI. The CDR3 here is CASKGQGDGFTLSDTQYF. CDR3 coding DNA: TGTGCCAGCAAAGGACAGGGGGATGGGTTCACCCTTTCAGATACGCAGTATTTT. The whole variable domain, remainder taken from reference TRBV2 and TRBJ2-3, is EPEVTQTPSHQVTQMGQEVILRCVPISNHLYFYWYRQILGQKVEFLVSFYNNEISEKSEIFDDQFSVERPDGSNFTLKIRSTKLEDSAMYFCASKGQGDGFTLSDTQYFGPGTRLTVL.

This clone came up once. The rearrangement joins TRBV27 to TRBJ2-6, with D possibly matching TRBD1 (6 bases). The CDR3 is made up of 14 amino acids. Trimming stripped 3 bases from V and 9 bases from J, with 12 bases between. CDR1 MNHEY and CDR2 SMNVEV come from the germline V gene (reference sequence). CDR3 protein: CASSFQGSFNVLTF. CDR3 sequence (DNA): TGTGCCAGCAGTTTCCAGGGGTCCTTCAACGTCCTGACTTTC. Based on the CDR3 plus reference TRBV27 and TRBJ2-6, the full variable domain is EAQVTQNPRYLITVTGKKLTVTCSQNMNHEYMSWYRQDPGLGLRQIYYSMNVEVTDKGDVPEGYKVSRKEKRNFPLILESPSPNQTSLYFCASSFQGSFNVLTFGAGSRLTVL.

The chain carries TRBV7-9 and TRBJ2-2; tentatively, D is TRBD1 (6 bases). V was cut by 6 bases and J by 2 bases, with 13 bases left in between. From germline, CDR1 is SEHNR and CDR2 FQNEAQ (reference sequence). This CDR3 spans 15 amino acids. The DNA of the CDR3 is TGTGCCAGCAGTTATGGACAGTCTAACACCGGGGAGCTGTTTTTT. Protein product: CASSYGQSNTGELFF.

The table lists this clone with a few counts. This sequence joins TRBV28 and TRBJ1-1; 9 nucleotides align to TRBD1. Germline lookup yields CDR1 MDHEN and CDR2 SYDVKM. V lost 6 bases and J lost 9; bases outside the gene matches: 11. The CDR3 spans 14 residues. DNA for the CDR3: TGTGCCAGCAGCCTAACAGGGGGCAAAGGGCAAGCTTTCTTT. Amino acids: CASSLTGGKGQAFF.

This clone was seen a single time. This chain links TRBV15 with TRBJ2-7; no reliable D call. This CDR3 region has 14 residues. Trimming cost V 3 bases and J 1 base, with 10 bases left between them. In germline, CDR1 is LNHNV, CDR2 YYDKDF (reference sequence). The CDR3 here is CATSSSRGSYEQYF. CDR3 sequence (DNA): TGTGCCACCAGCAGTAGTCGCGGATCCTACGAGCAGTACTTC.

CDR3: CASRPGTGAYEQYF. The DNA of the CDR3 is TGTGCCAGCAGACCTGGGACAGGGGCCTACGAGCAGTACTTC. The rearrangement uses TRBV5-5 and TRBJ2-7; 10 nucleotides agree with TRBD1. V was pared by 5 bases and J by 2 bases, with 4 bases of the junction left unmatched. Germline V gene sequence: CDR1 SGHKS, CDR2 YYEKEE (reference sequence). This CDR3 is built from 14 residues.